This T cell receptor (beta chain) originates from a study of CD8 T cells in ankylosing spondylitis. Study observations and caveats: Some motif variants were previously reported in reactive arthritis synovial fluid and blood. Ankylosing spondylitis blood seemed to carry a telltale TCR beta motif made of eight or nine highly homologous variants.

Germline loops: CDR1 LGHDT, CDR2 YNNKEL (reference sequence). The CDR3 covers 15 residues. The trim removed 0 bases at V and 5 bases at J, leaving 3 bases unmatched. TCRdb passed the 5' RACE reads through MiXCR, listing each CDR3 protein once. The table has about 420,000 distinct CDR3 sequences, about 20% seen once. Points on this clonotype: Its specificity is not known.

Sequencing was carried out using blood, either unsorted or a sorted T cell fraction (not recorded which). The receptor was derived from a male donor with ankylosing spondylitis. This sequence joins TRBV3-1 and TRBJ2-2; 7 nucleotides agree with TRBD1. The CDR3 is CASSQDPGGTGELFF. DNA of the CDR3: TGTGCCAGCAGCCAAGACCCAGGGGGAACCGGGGAGCTGTTTTTT.